This T cell receptor beta chain is from a study of vaccination effects on CD4 cells after COVID-19. Study details: The median interval between the second dose and post-vaccine sampling was 72 days. The study's findings and limits: In healthy vaccinees, only 1 of 255 vaccine-induced clones cross-reacted with common cold coronaviruses.

Looked up from germline, CDR1 is SNHLY and CDR2 is FYNNEI. V was shortened by 9 bases and J by 3 bases, with 10 bases between the two germline ends. There are 12 residues in the CDR3. Notes on this clone: What it binds is not known.

Libraries were prepared by immunoSEQ multiplex PCR; TCRdb keeps only in-frame clonotypes and omits some of them. Counted here are under 80,000 clones, less than 80% occurring once; the ten biggest clones make up 0.95% to 1.5%. Antigen-specific CD4+ T cells were expanded with viral peptide pools in the ViraFEST assay before sequencing. When ten to eleven days of culture had elapsed, CD4+ T cells were isolated. Either the BNT162b2 or mRNA-1273 vaccine was given to participants in two doses. A half-medium replacement with IL-2 medium was carried out on days 3 and 7. The V call is TRBV2, the J call TRBJ2-3; D may be TRBD1 (5 bases). The sequence was collected from a human donor who received a COVID-19 vaccine. Sequenced material: CD4+ T cells from PBMCs cultured with HCoV-229E spike peptides, taken after COVID-19 vaccination. The CDR3 bases are TGTGCCAGTGCCCAGGGTACAGATACGCAGTATTTT. This gives the protein CASAQGTDTQYF.